Here is one T cell receptor (beta chain) with its context. Its antigen is undetermined. This sample is part of a study of early T cells in non-severe SARS-CoV-2 infection. General study findings and limits: VDJdb matches were skewed toward anti-spike CD8 T cell responses.

Separate cDNA molecules each had unique molecular identifiers attached to them. Each CDR3 protein is one row after TCRdb ran MiXCR on the 5' RACE reads. The sample includes around 67,000 distinct CDR3 sequences, 11% of them seen just once. The CDR3 is 16 amino acids. CDR1 is SGHDN and CDR2 is FVKESK in the germline V gene. V dropped 0 bases and J dropped 6; count of bases not matched to a gene: 11. The source of this sequence is an adult who was a healthcare worker with PCR-confirmed SARS-CoV-2 infection or an uninfected control (not recorded which). Sequencing used whole blood. This rearrangement joins TRBV14 to TRBJ2-7; 7 positions agree with TRBD2. CDR3: CASSQEMARGSSEQYF. The DNA for the CDR3 is TGTGCCAGCAGCCAAGAAATGGCTCGCGGGAGTAGCGAGCAGTACTTC.